These 21 T cell receptor beta chains share one sample of origin, sequenced in a study of blood T cell repertoires in COVID-19. This table comes from immunoSEQ multiplex PCR, and its TCRdb copy is limited to in-frame clones, with some not included. The sample consists of hundreds of thousands of clones, 75% to 90% of them appearing once. The sequenced sample consisted of peripheral blood. These receptors all stem from a man in his 60s who had recovered from COVID-19.

The J gene is TRBJ1-5, the V gene TRBV28, with 7 bases that match TRBD1. CDR3 length: 16 residues. Germline assignment: CDR1 MDHEN and CDR2 SYDVKM. V gave up 3 bases and J gave up 5 bases; unmatched junction bases: 10. The CDR3: CASSFGGRQGDQPQHF. The CDR3 DNA reads TGTGCCAGCAGTTTCGGCGGGCGGCAGGGGGATCAGCCCCAGCATTTT.

V gene TRBV29-1 combines with J gene TRBJ1-6, with TRBD1 matching over 9 bases. J gave up 10 bases and V 7 bases, and 8 bases lay outside the gene matches. The CDR3 spans 13 residues. Germline values: CDR1 SQVTM, CDR2 ANQGSEA. The CDR3 region has the DNA TGCAGCGCAAGACAGGGGGAAGGATCACCCCTCCACTTT. Amino acid sequence: CSARQGEGSPLHF.

In its sample, this clone was seen once. The chain links TRBV4-2 to TRBJ1-6; the match to TRBD1 covers 7 bases. This CDR3 is built from 15 residues. V lost 4 bases and J lost 8; bases outside the gene matches: 8. The germline CDR1 and CDR2 sequences are LGHNA and YNFKEQ. The CDR3 protein is CASSPRTGEDSPLHF. The CDR3 DNA reads as TGTGCCAGCAGCCCTAGGACAGGCGAGGATTCACCCCTCCACTTT.

A single count supports this clone. J is TRBJ2-1 and V is TRBV9, with D possibly TRBD2 on 6 matching bases. The CDR3 has 14 amino acids. V was shortened by 3 bases and J by 4 bases, with 11 bases between the two germline ends. Germline V gene lookup returns CDR1 SGDLS and CDR2 YYNGEE. The CDR3 is CASSDVAVYNEQFF. The DNA of the CDR3 is TGTGCCAGCAGCGATGTAGCGGTGTACAATGAGCAGTTCTTC.

CDR3 sequence (DNA): TGTGCCAGCAGCTCGATACAGGGGGCCGAAGCTTTCTTT. Protein sequence: CASSSIQGAEAFF. V is TRBV7-9 and J is TRBJ1-1; 9 positions agree with TRBD1. The V gene's germline CDR1 is SEHNR and CDR2 FQNEAQ (reference sequence). Trimming at V came to 4 bases and at J to 8 bases, leaving 5 bases not matched to a gene. The CDR3 is 13 amino acids.

The V call is TRBV28, the J call TRBJ1-3; 7 nucleotides agree with TRBD1. Germline trimming cut 6 bases from V and 4 bases from J; bases unmatched to any gene: 6. This CDR3 spans 14 amino acids. From germline, CDR1 is MDHEN and CDR2 SYDVKM. The CDR3 nucleotides read TGTGCCAGCAGGGCCCCGGGACAGGGAAACACCATATATTTT. This translates into CASRAPGQGNTIYF.

CDR3 protein: CASSHPLETTDTQYF. CDR3 bases: TGTGCCAGCAGCCACCCACTAGAAACCACAGATACGCAGTATTTT. This rearrangement joins TRBV4-2 to TRBJ2-3; D is possibly TRBD2 (5 bases). The germline V and J ends were trimmed by 3 bases and 2 bases, with 12 bases remaining between them. Per the germline V gene, CDR1 is LGHNA and CDR2 is YNFKEQ. This CDR3 spans 15 amino acids.

The chain recombines TRBV6-5 with TRBJ1-4; tentatively, D is TRBD1 (5 bases). The CDR3 is 11 amino acids. In germline, CDR1 is MNHEY, CDR2 SVGAGI. V was trimmed by 8 bases and J by 11 bases, leaving 12 bases between them. CDR3 region: CASDQGRKLFF. CDR3 in DNA: TGTGCCAGCGACCAGGGAAGGAAACTGTTTTTT.

This chain connects TRBV5-1 to TRBJ1-5; D gene uncertain. Germline CDR1 is SGHRS and CDR2 is YFSETQ. Trimming took off 0 bases at V and 0 bases at J, with 7 bases between the two ends. There are 15 residues in the CDR3. CDR3 DNA sequence: TGCGCCAGCAGCTTGGTACCAGATAGCAATCAGCCCCAGCATTTT. It encodes CASSLVPDSNQPQHF.

The chain uses TRBV7-3 and TRBJ2-1, with a possible D match to TRBD2 (6 bases). CDR3 size: 14 residues. Germline loops: CDR1 SGHTA, CDR2 FQGTGA. V was shortened by 5 bases and J by 5 bases, with 13 bases between the two germline ends. CDR3 sequence: CASSQSGGNNEQFF. CDR3 nucleotide sequence: TGTGCCAGCAGCCAATCAGGCGGGAACAATGAGCAGTTCTTC.

The chain has TRBV6-5 and TRBJ1-3, with D maybe TRBD1 (5 bases). Trimming pared 6 bases from V and 0 bases from J, leaving 12 bases between. CDR1 and CDR2 (germline): MNHEY, SVGAGI. The CDR3 totals 15 residues. The CDR3 DNA sequence: TGTGCCAGCAGGACAGCGATCACCTCTGGAAACACCATATATTTT. Translation: CASRTAITSGNTIYF.

The chain is built from TRBV28 and TRBJ1-2, with TRBD1 matching 7 bases. The CDR3 is 19 amino acids. Losses at the gene ends were 3 bases for V and 3 bases for J; bases not matched to a gene: 19. Looked up from germline, CDR1 is MDHEN and CDR2 is SYDVKM. CDR3 DNA: TGTGCCAGCAGTTTGGCGGGGACACCCGCCCGGGACAGAGACTATGGCTACACCTTC. It encodes CASSLAGTPARDRDYGYTF.

This chain connects TRBV4-3 to TRBJ2-1; 9 nucleotides match TRBD2. The CDR3 runs to 15 residues. V was clipped by 4 bases and J by 0 bases; unmatched bases: 1. Germline V CDR1 and CDR2: LGHNA, YSLEER. In DNA, the CDR3 is TGCGCCAGCAGCCGACTAGCGGCCTCCTACAATGAGCAGTTCTTC. Its protein is CASSRLAASYNEQFF.

This clone was seen a single time. The chain carries TRBV7-9 and TRBJ1-1; 10 positions agree with TRBD1. The CDR3 is made up of 16 amino acids. After removal of 5 bases from V and 2 bases from J, the junction contained 8 bases not matched to a gene. CDR1 SEHNR and CDR2 FQNEAQ come from the germline V gene (reference sequence). In DNA, the CDR3 is TGTGCCAGCAGCGCCCGACAGGGGGCTTCCAACACTGAAGCTTTCTTT. Protein sequence: CASSARQGASNTEAFF.

This chain links TRBV4-1 with TRBJ2-2; 8 nucleotides line up with TRBD2. Germline V gene lookup returns CDR1 MGHRA and CDR2 YSYEKL. CDR3 length: 17 amino acids. Trimming took 5 bases from V and 3 from J; bases not matched to a gene: 11. The CDR3 region is CASSGSSGGHYTGELFF. CDR3 coding DNA: TGCGCCAGCAGCGGATCGTCGGGGGGGCATTACACCGGGGAGCTGTTTTTT.

The genes are TRBV5-4 and TRBJ2-7; D uncertain. The germline V gene has CDR1 SGHNT and CDR2 YYREEE (reference sequence). This CDR3 region has 13 residues. Trimming removed 1 base from V and 6 bases from J, with 11 bases in between. CDR3 loop: CASSLSRLPEQYF. Written as DNA, the CDR3 is TGTGCCAGCAGCTTGTCGAGGCTTCCCGAGCAGTACTTC. The whole variable domain, remainder taken from reference TRBV5-4 and TRBJ2-7, is ETGVTQSPTHLIKTRGQQVTLRCSSQSGHNTVSWYQQALGQGPQFIFQYYREEENGRGNFPPRFSGLQFPNYSSELNVNALELDDSALYLCASSLSRLPEQYFGPGTRLTVT.

The chain employs TRBV5-6 and TRBJ2-1; TRBD1 matches at 7 bases. Germline V lookup: CDR1 SGHDT, CDR2 YYEEEE. V dropped 2 bases and J dropped 4; count of bases not matched to a gene: 15. There are 18 residues in the CDR3. For the CDR3, the DNA is TGTGCCAGCAGCTTAACAGGGGTCGTATCGATGGATTACAATGAGCAGTTCTTC. Protein: CASSLTGVVSMDYNEQFF.

The genes are TRBV12-3 or TRBV12-4 and TRBJ1-1; D ambiguous. The V gene lost 6 bases and the J gene lost 4 bases, with 12 bases spanning the gap. This CDR3 has 13 amino acids. The CDR3 is CASSFTVATEAFF. The CDR3 bases are TGTGCCAGCAGCTTTACAGTGGCCACTGAAGCTTTCTTT.

The chain is built from TRBV18 and TRBJ2-7, with 9 bases aligning to TRBD2. V was pared by 2 bases and J by 5 bases, with 10 bases of the junction left unmatched. The CDR3 contains 16 residues. CDR1 and CDR2 from the germline V gene are KGHSH and LQKENI. The CDR3 nucleotides read TGTGCCAGCTCACCATCTCCCCCGGGACTAGCCGACGAGCAGTACTTC. The encoded protein is CASSPSPPGLADEQYF.

V usage is TRBV19 and J usage is TRBJ2-5; 11 bases are shared with TRBD2. V trimming: 6 bases; J trimming: 2 bases; junction bases outside the gene matches: 14. The germline gives CDR1 LNHDA, CDR2 SQIVND (reference sequence). CDR3 length: 18 amino acids. CDR3 residues: CASSRWATSGGEQETQYF. The DNA of the CDR3 is TGTGCCAGTAGCCGATGGGCTACTAGCGGGGGAGAACAAGAGACCCAGTACTTC.

The chain couples TRBV6-6 to TRBJ1-1; a possible D gene is TRBD1 (6 bases). The CDR3 covers 13 residues. Trimming cost V 2 bases and J 4 bases, with 8 bases left between them. The germline CDR1 and CDR2 sequences are MNHNY and SVGAGI (reference sequence). The chain's CDR3 is CASSYRGSTEAFF. The DNA for the CDR3 is TGTGCCAGCAGTTACAGGGGGTCCACTGAAGCTTTCTTT.